This section outlines one T cell receptor beta chain sequence together with its context. Its antigen is as yet unknown. The study pooled second doses at about 4 or about 12 weeks. Repertoires were generated with immunoSEQ multiplex PCR, while TCRdb's copy carries only in-frame clones and drops some. The data show 150,000 to 200,000 clones, about 88% seen once. This record comes from a study of T cell responses to AZD1222 COVID-19 vaccine. Study results and limitations: The donors showed a predominance of white British ancestry and of females, with possible underestimation of clonal diversity. Spike-specific TCR breadth and depth went up after people got two AZD1222 doses. Seropositive at baseline were only 5 to 7 AZD1222 recipients.

Germline V gives CDR1 MNHEY, CDR2 SVGAGI. The CDR3 has 14 amino acids. V lost 0 bases to trimming and J lost 4 bases, with 10 bases between them. The sequence was obtained from an adult who received the AZD1222 COVID-19 vaccine. The specimen comprised peripheral blood, sampled 28 days after the second AZD1222 dose. The V gene is TRBV6-5, the J gene TRBJ2-7, with TRBD2 as a possible D gene (6 bases). CDR3 loop: CASSYSGGLYEQYF. In nucleotides, the CDR3 is TGTGCCAGCAGTTACTCGGGGGGATTGTACGAGCAGTACTTC.